This TCR beta chain came from a study of blood T cell repertoires in COVID-19. About the research overall: Samples of COVID-19 (acute and convalescent) were obtained from the United States, Italy and Spain. T cells, B-cell-depleted T cells, or PBMCs provided the cDNA or gDNA that served as material.

The ends lost 2 bases at V and 5 bases at J; junction bases unmatched: 7. This CDR3 spans 15 amino acids. In the source study's methods: From reference gene primer amplification, estimates of nucleated cell counts were derived. Here immunoSEQ multiplex PCR was the method, and the copy in TCRdb shows in-frame clones only, minus some. V, J and clone size are taken as reported in that table, and D and trimming were inferred from the DNA itself. Here the sample spans 390,000 or so clones, nearly 90% being singletons. Sequenced input: peripheral blood. The source of this sequence is a man aged 18 to 30 with active or convalescent COVID-19. V is TRBV5-3 and J is TRBJ2-7; 10 bases agree with TRBD2. TRBV5-3 is labeled an ORF, and its function is uncertain. The CDR3 region is CARSFSSGRSHEQYF. DNA for the CDR3: TGTGCCAGAAGCTTCTCTAGCGGGAGAAGCCACGAGCAGTACTTC.